This T cell receptor beta chain was identified in a study of shared clonotypes between healthy human individuals. Study at large: Donor ages ranged 18 to 49 years: a couple of women, three men. General study results and limits: Clonotypes not shared had lower generation probabilities than those common to all four donors.

Details on this clone: Antigen unknown.

As processed by the authors: Filtering differed, since immunoSEQ gave only junction sequences and no quality scores. TCRdb's table, derived via immunoSEQ multiplex PCR, lists solely in-frame clones and lacks some. For V, J and clone size, that table is used; D and trimming come from the DNA. This sample has some 1,100,000 clones, with roughly 74% found just once. J lost 0 bases, V lost 4 bases, and 1 base had no gene match. Germline loops: CDR1 SGHDN, CDR2 FVKESK. This CDR3 region has 15 residues. Sequenced material: memory CD4+ T cells from PBMCs. Documented subset: CD45RA-negative fraction. The clonotype was recovered from a man younger than 35 in good health. Some clones in this sample may be carry-over from other donors' samples. The chain couples TRBV14 to TRBJ2-3, with 10 bases fitting TRBD2. The CDR3 loop is CASSPTSGSTDTQYF. The CDR3 DNA is TGTGCCAGCAGCCCGACTAGCGGGAGCACAGATACGCAGTATTTT.